These 18 T cell receptor beta chains were sequenced from one sample in a study of blood T cell repertoires in COVID-19. Only in-frame clones appear in the TCRdb table, and some are missing; sequencing was by immunoSEQ multiplex PCR. The sample shows about 100,000 clones, roughly 87% of them seen only once. The sample consisted of peripheral blood. These receptors were collected from a man aged 25-45 years in a cohort sampled during active COVID-19.

The chain couples TRBV6-4 to TRBJ2-1; 12 nucleotides agree with TRBD2. The CDR3 contains 18 residues. Germline V CDR1 and CDR2: MRHNA, SNTAGT. With 4 bases clipped from V and 5 bases from J, the junction kept 12 bases outside the gene matches. The chain's CDR3 is CASSGQETSGGDHNEQFF. CDR3 in DNA: TGTGCCAGCAGTGGTCAAGAGACTAGCGGGGGCGACCACAATGAGCAGTTCTTC.

The rearrangement links TRBV2 to TRBJ1-1; 7 nucleotides align to TRBD1. J was trimmed by 0 bases and V by 8 bases; bases with no gene match: 3. The CDR3 runs 13 residues. CDR1 is SNHLY, CDR2 FYNNEI, per germline. The DNA for the CDR3 is TGTGCCAGCGAGGGACAGATGAACACTGAAGCTTTCTTT. This gives the protein CASEGQMNTEAFF. Complete variable domain (other parts from reference TRBV2 and TRBJ1-1): EPEVTQTPSHQVTQMGQEVILRCVPISNHLYFYWYRQILGQKVEFLVSFYNNEISEKSEIFDDQFSVERPDGSNFTLKIRSTKLEDSAMYFCASEGQMNTEAFFGQGTRLTVV.

The CDR3 loop reads CAYTAGQGIRLLHF. For the CDR3, the DNA is TGTGCCTACACCGCGGGACAGGGTATCCGACTCCTCCACTTT. The chain carries TRBV30 and TRBJ1-6; the match to TRBD1 covers 9 bases. CDR3 length: 14 residues. Germline CDR1 GTSNPN, CDR2 SVGIG (reference sequence). J was trimmed by 15 bases and V by 7 bases; bases with no gene match: 16.

V gene TRBV11-2 combines with J gene TRBJ2-7, with 9 bases lining up with TRBD1. The germline CDR1 and CDR2 sequences are SGHAT and FQNNGV. V was pared by 5 bases and J by 5 bases, with 4 bases of the junction left unmatched. The CDR3 length is 13 residues. In nucleotides, the CDR3 is TGTGCCAGCAGCCCGGACAGGGGCCACGAGCAGTACTTC. Amino acids: CASSPDRGHEQYF.

The chain carries TRBV11-2 and TRBJ1-4, with 8 nucleotides matching TRBD1. The CDR3 runs to 16 residues. Germline lookup yields CDR1 SGHAT and CDR2 FQNNGV. V shed 3 bases, J shed 8 bases, and the junction held 11 bases outside the gene matches. The CDR3, as DNA: TGTGCCAGCAGCTTCAGCCACAGGGGGATTGGGGAAAAACTGTTTTTT. Translation: CASSFSHRGIGEKLFF.

The chain employs TRBV7-2 and TRBJ2-5, with 8 positions matching TRBD2. The CDR3 extends over 15 amino acids. J was trimmed by 7 bases and V by 5 bases; bases with no gene match: 12. CDR1 and CDR2 from the germline V gene are SGHTA and FQGNSA. As DNA, the CDR3 is TGTGCCAGCAGCAAACGGCGGGGGGATGGTGGGACCCAGTACTTC. This gives the protein CASSKRRGDGGTQYF.

V usage is TRBV7-2 and J usage is TRBJ2-7; the D is unclear. Trimming shortened V by 5 bases and J by 1 base, and 9 bases separated the two germline ends. CDR1 is SGHTA and CDR2 is FQGNSA in the germline V gene. This CDR3 comprises 13 residues. DNA for the CDR3: TGTGCCAGCAGCCCTTACGAGTCCTACGAGCAGTACTTC. This gives the protein CASSPYESYEQYF.

This sequence joins TRBV5-1 and TRBJ2-3, with a weak D call TRBD1 (8 bases). Germline CDR1 SGHRS, CDR2 YFSETQ. Trimming removed 0 bases at V and 0 bases at J, with 17 bases between. This CDR3 has 18 residues. The CDR3 loop is CASSLGGTGLGSTDTQYF. The CDR3, as DNA: TGCGCCAGCAGCTTGGGGGGGACAGGACTAGGGAGCACAGATACGCAGTATTTT.

As to this clone: Relative to the germline gene, one junction end is altered; a read error may explain this. V usage is TRBV9 and J usage is TRBJ1-1; D is undetermined. Germline CDR1 and CDR2: SGDLS and YYNGEE. The CDR3 extends over 15 amino acids. Here the CDR3 DNA reads TGTGCCAGCAGCGTAGCTCAAGGAGGGAACACTGAAGCTTTTTTT. This translates into CASSVAQGGNTEAFF.

This chain uses TRBV5-4 with TRBJ2-5, with unresolved D. Trimming removed 4 bases at V and 3 bases at J, with 10 bases between. CDR1 and CDR2 (germline): SGHNT, YYREEE (reference sequence). The CDR3 is made up of 13 amino acids. CDR3 nucleotide sequence: TGTGCCAGCAGCAGTCAAGCGAAAGAGACCCAGTACTTC. It yields the protein CASSSQAKETQYF.

This rearrangement joins TRBV3-1 (or the pseudogene TRBV3-2) to TRBJ1-1; D unresolved. This CDR3 has 13 residues. The germline V and J ends were trimmed by 0 bases and 4 bases, with 6 bases remaining between them. Germline CDR1 is LGHDT and CDR2 is YNNKEL (reference sequence). This CDR3 is CASSQDTGTEAFF. CDR3 nucleotide sequence: TGTGCCAGCAGCCAAGACACGGGCACTGAAGCTTTCTTT.

The rearrangement uses TRBV21-1 and TRBJ2-7; the tabulated D call, TRBD2, remains unverified against the DNA. TRBV21-1 is shown as a pseudogene. The CDR3 has 14 amino acids. The CDR3 reads CASSLGGKCYEQYF. DNA of the CDR3: TGTGCCAGCAGCTTAGGCGGGAAGTGCTACGAGCAGTACTTC.

This chain joins TRBV27 and TRBJ2-3, with 10 bases identical to TRBD2. V gave up 4 bases and J gave up 0 bases; unmatched junction bases: 1. This CDR3 contains 15 residues. The V gene's germline CDR1 is MNHEY and CDR2 SMNVEV (reference sequence). CDR3 amino acids: CASSWTSGSTDTQYF. CDR3 in DNA: TGTGCCAGCAGTTGGACTAGCGGAAGCACAGATACGCAGTATTTT.

The J gene is TRBJ2-5, the V gene TRBV2; 7 nucleotides agree with TRBD2. V lost 4 bases, J lost 7 bases, and 9 bases stayed unmatched. The CDR3 contains 14 residues. Germline V gene lookup returns CDR1 SNHLY and CDR2 FYNNEI. The CDR3 DNA reads as TGTGCCAGCAGTGGAGGGACTACCGGCGGGACCCAGTACTTC. Encoded protein: CASSGGTTGGTQYF.

This chain joins TRBV5-6 and TRBJ2-7, with D hard to call. The V and J ends lost 0 bases and 5 bases respectively, with 12 bases between them. This CDR3 has 14 residues. Germline CDR1 is SGHDT and CDR2 is YYEEEE. The CDR3 region has the DNA TGTGCCAGCAGCTTGGCAGGTGTTGGCGACGAGCAGTACTTC. Translating it yields CASSLAGVGDEQYF.

V usage is TRBV7-2 and J usage is TRBJ2-3; D is perhaps TRBD1 (7 bases). V was shortened by 0 bases and J by 4 bases, with 20 bases between the two germline ends. The germline gives CDR1 SGHTA, CDR2 FQGNSA. The CDR3 totals 18 residues. For the CDR3, the DNA is TGTGCCAGCAGCTTAGCGCGTGTGGCAGGGGGGTATTCAGATACGCAGTATTTT. Its translation is CASSLARVAGGYSDTQYF.

This chain joins TRBV9 and TRBJ1-5; TRBD1 aligns across 8 bases. CDR3 size: 14 residues. V trimming: 4 bases; J trimming: 9 bases; junction bases outside the gene matches: 9. Germline lookup yields CDR1 SGDLS and CDR2 YYNGEE. CDR3 protein: CASSPHDGTGPQHF. The DNA for the CDR3 is TGTGCCAGCAGCCCTCATGACGGGACAGGGCCCCAGCATTTT.

The genes are TRBV18 and TRBJ2-7; tentative D call: TRBD1 (6 bases). Germline values: CDR1 KGHSH, CDR2 LQKENI. V dropped 2 bases and J dropped 5 bases, with 16 bases sitting between them. The CDR3 runs to 15 residues. The CDR3 reads CASSPRGTGIHEQYF. CDR3 nucleotide sequence: TGTGCCAGCTCACCAAGGGGCACAGGGATCCACGAGCAGTACTTC.